The source of this TCR beta chain is a study of blood T cell repertoires in COVID-19. The overall study: Specimens from acute and convalescent COVID-19 originated in the United States, Italy and Spain. T cells, B-cell-depleted T cells, or PBMCs provided the cDNA or gDNA that served as material.

Germline V gene sequence: CDR1 LGHNA, CDR2 YNFKEQ. Trimming at V came to 4 bases and at J to 5 bases, leaving 12 bases not matched to a gene. This CDR3 spans 16 amino acids. Seattle-derived patients entered the study during active infection and were followed longitudinally. In the authors' methods: Using reference gene primer amplification, nucleated cell counts were estimated. Only in-frame clones appear in the TCRdb table, and some are missing; sequencing was by immunoSEQ multiplex PCR. The V and J calls and clone size are taken from that table; D and trimming were inferred from the DNA. In the table there are a few hundred thousand clones, 88% of which are singletons. This clone is a singleton in its sample.

Sequences were obtained from peripheral blood. The chain couples TRBV4-2 to TRBJ2-3; 7 bases agree with TRBD1. The TCR was taken from a woman in her twenties or thirties with COVID-19, enrolled during active disease. The CDR3 here is CASSPDDRALGDTQYF. The DNA for the CDR3 is TGTGCCAGCAGCCCAGACGACAGGGCCCTCGGAGATACGCAGTATTTT.